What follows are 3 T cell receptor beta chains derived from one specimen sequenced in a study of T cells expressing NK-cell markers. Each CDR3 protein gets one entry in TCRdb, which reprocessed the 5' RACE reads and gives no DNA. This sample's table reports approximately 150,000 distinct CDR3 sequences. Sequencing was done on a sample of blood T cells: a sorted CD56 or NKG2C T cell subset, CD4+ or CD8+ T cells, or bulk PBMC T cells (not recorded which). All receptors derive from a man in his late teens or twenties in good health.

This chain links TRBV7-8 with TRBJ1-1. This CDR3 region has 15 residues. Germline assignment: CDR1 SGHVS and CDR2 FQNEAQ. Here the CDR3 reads CASSFWRGENTEAFF.

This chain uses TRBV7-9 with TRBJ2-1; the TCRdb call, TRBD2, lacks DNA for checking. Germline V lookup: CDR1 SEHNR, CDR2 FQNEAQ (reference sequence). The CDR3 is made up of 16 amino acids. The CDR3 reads CASSHLRGLASNEQFF. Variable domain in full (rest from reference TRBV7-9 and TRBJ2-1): DTGVSQNPRHKITKRGQNVTFRCDPISEHNRLYWYRQTLGQGPEFLTYFQNEAQLEKSRLLSDRFSAERPKGSFSTLEIQRTEQGDSAMYLCASSHLRGLASNEQFFGPGTRLTVL.

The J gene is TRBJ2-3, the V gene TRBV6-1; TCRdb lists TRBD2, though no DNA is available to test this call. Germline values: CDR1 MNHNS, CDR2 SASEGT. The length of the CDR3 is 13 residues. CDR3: CATGTSFTDTQYF.